This paragraph reports one TCR beta chain. Repertoires were generated with immunoSEQ multiplex PCR, while TCRdb's copy carries only in-frame clones and drops some. The data contain about 40,000 clones, 85% to 90% of them singletons. These data are taken from a study of T cell changes during pregnancy in multiple sclerosis. V was clipped by 0 bases and J by 10 bases, with 18 bases between them. The CDR3 loop spans 15 amino acids. Germline V gene data show CDR1 as GTSNPN and CDR2 as SVGIG (reference sequence). This chain connects TRBV30 to TRBJ1-4; D ambiguous. The receptor was isolated from a female donor with multiple sclerosis, enrolled in a pregnancy study. Here the sequenced sample was CD4+ T cells from peripheral blood mononuclear cells, taken before pregnancy. The CDR3 DNA reads TGTGCCTGGAGTGTTGGTTTGGGCCAGGTTGTAAAACTGTTTTTT. Its translation: CAWSVGLGQVVKLFF.